The 17 T cell receptor beta chains presented below share a single source sample, sequenced in a study of immune evolution from preneoplasia to lung adenocarcinoma. Assay: immunoSEQ multiplex PCR; the TCRdb copy retains only in-frame clones and omits some. This table has 6,500 to 9,000 clones, around 82% appearing once. Sequencing used FFPE minimally invasive lung adenocarcinoma tissue. Receptors originate from a person of 80 years or more with lung adenocarcinoma.

J is TRBJ1-4 and V is TRBV5-1; D remains unclear. V shed 0 bases and J shed 4 bases, with 10 bases lying between them. Germline V gene sequence: CDR1 SGHRS, CDR2 YFSETQ. The CDR3 spans 15 residues. CDR3 nucleotides: TGCGCCAGCAGCTTGGTCCCGGGCTATAATGAAAAACTGTTTTTT. It codes for CASSLVPGYNEKLFF.

This rearrangement joins TRBV6-6 to TRBJ1-5, with D perhaps matching TRBD1 (6 bases). Trimming took 0 bases from V and 1 from J, leaving 7 bases between them. Germline V lookup: CDR1 MNHNY, CDR2 SVGAGI (reference sequence). The CDR3 is 15 amino acids. The CDR3 region has the DNA TGTGCCAGCAGTTACTCGAGGGGGAGCAATCAGCCCCAGCATTTT. It encodes CASSYSRGSNQPQHF.

The V and J genes are TRBV7-9 and TRBJ1-3, with D perhaps matching TRBD1 (6 bases). V was clipped by 10 bases and J by 5 bases, with 24 bases between them. This CDR3 is built from 16 residues. Germline V gives CDR1 SEHNR, CDR2 FQNEAQ (reference sequence). CDR3 residues: CAINLRTASERNTIYF. CDR3 coding DNA: TGTGCCATCAACCTAAGGACAGCCTCCGAAAGAAACACCATATATTTT.

This clone was counted only a few times. Other DNA sequences within the sample encode an identical CDR3. The rearrangement joins TRBV30 to TRBJ1-2; D not certain. The CDR3 length is 11 residues. The germline V gene has CDR1 GTSNPN and CDR2 SVGIG (reference sequence). With 4 bases removed from V and 4 bases from J, the gap between germline ends came to 7 bases. The CDR3 DNA is TGTGCCTGGATCCAGTCCTATGGCTACACCTTC. Translating it yields CAWIQSYGYTF.

In regard to this clone: This CDR3 is also generated by other DNA sequences in the sample. The chain carries TRBV9 and TRBJ1-1; no reliable D call. V was trimmed by 2 bases and J by 1 base, leaving 6 bases between them. This CDR3 spans 13 amino acids. The germline gives CDR1 SGDLS, CDR2 YYNGEE. CDR3 residues: CASSVTENTEAFF. DNA of the CDR3: TGTGCCAGCAGCGTGACGGAGAACACTGAAGCTTTCTTT.

The chain combines TRBV5-6 with TRBJ2-5; D is tentatively TRBD1 or TRBD2 (6 bases each). V shed 0 bases and J shed 5 bases, with 14 bases lying between them. The germline V gene has CDR1 SGHDT and CDR2 YYEEEE. This CDR3 contains 15 residues. CDR3 amino acids: CASSLVNGGEETQYF. Here the CDR3 DNA reads TGTGCCAGCAGCTTGGTAAACGGGGGCGAGGAGACCCAGTACTTC.

This sequence joins TRBV6-4 and TRBJ1-2; maybe TRBD1 (5 bases). The CDR3 is 13 residues long. Between the trimmed V and J ends, which lost 0 bases and 6 bases, there was a span of 8 bases. Looked up from germline, CDR1 is MRHNA and CDR2 is SNTAGT. The CDR3 nucleotides read TGTGCCAGCAGTGACTCAGGGACCCATGGCTACACCTTC. Encoded protein: CASSDSGTHGYTF.

For this clone: Germline and junction disagree at one end, which may indicate a read error. This sequence joins TRBV7-7 and TRBJ2-1, with 7 positions matching TRBD2. This CDR3 comprises 15 residues. Germline V CDR1 and CDR2: SSHAT, FNYEAQ (reference sequence). The CDR3 protein is CASSSGGLAYNEQFF. The CDR3 region has the DNA TGTGCTAGCAGCTCGGGGGGTCTAGCGTACAATGAGCAGTTCTTC.

This CDR3 is CASSWDIGGEQFF. Written as DNA, the CDR3 is TGTGCCAGCAGCTGGGACATTGGAGGTGAGCAGTTCTTC. The genes are TRBV7-9 and TRBJ2-1; TRBD1 is a possible D gene (6 bases). The CDR3 length is 13 residues. The germline gives CDR1 SEHNR, CDR2 FQNEAQ (reference sequence). V was trimmed by 4 bases and J by 9 bases, leaving 13 bases between them.

CDR3 coding DNA: TGTGCCAGCAGTCCCCGGACAGGATGGACAAGCCAAGAGACCCAGTACTTC. Amino acid sequence: CASSPRTGWTSQETQYF. The V and J genes are TRBV27 and TRBJ2-5; 7 bases fit TRBD1. Germline V gene lookup returns CDR1 MNHEY and CDR2 SMNVEV (reference sequence). This CDR3 contains 17 residues. The ends lost 5 bases at V and 1 base at J; junction bases unmatched: 13.

The chain joins TRBV9 to TRBJ1-2; D may be TRBD1 (6 bases). Per germline, CDR1 SGDLS and CDR2 YYNGEE. Between the trimmed V and J ends, which lost 4 bases and 4 bases, there was a span of 14 bases. This CDR3 has 14 residues. The CDR3 is CASSSSGGSYGYTF. CDR3 in DNA: TGTGCCAGCAGCTCCAGCGGGGGCTCCTATGGCTACACCTTC.

CDR3 in DNA: TGTGCCTGGAGTGTATCAAGAGCGCTATGGGTTTACAATGAGCAGTTCTTC. This translates into CAWSVSRALWVYNEQFF. The rearrangement links TRBV30 to TRBJ2-1; no clear D. V lost 0 bases and J lost 4, with 19 bases in between. The germline gives CDR1 GTSNPN, CDR2 SVGIG (reference sequence). The CDR3 runs to 17 residues.

The chain has TRBV7-2 and TRBJ2-7, with D hard to call. V was cut by 5 bases and J by 6 bases, with 8 bases left in between. Germline CDR1 reads SGHTA; CDR2 reads FQGNSA. CDR3 length: 11 amino acids. CDR3 coding DNA: TGTGCCAGCAGCGGAGACTCCGAGCAGTACTTC. As protein: CASSGDSEQYF.

The genes are TRBV7-9 and TRBJ1-4, with D uncertain. The CDR3 sequence is 14 residues long. Germline V CDR1 and CDR2: SEHNR, FQNEAQ (reference sequence). V was cut by 1 base and J by 5 bases, with 8 bases left in between. CDR3 region: CASSLGLNNEKLFF. In DNA, the CDR3 is TGTGCCAGCAGCTTAGGCCTTAACAATGAAAAACTGTTTTTT.

The V gene is TRBV15, the J gene TRBJ2-4, with D tentatively TRBD2 (7 bases). Trimming took 0 bases from V and 0 from J, leaving 12 bases between them. This CDR3 spans 17 amino acids. Germline values: CDR1 LNHNV, CDR2 YYDKDF (reference sequence). As DNA, the CDR3 is TGTGCCACCAGCAGAGATGGGCGGGGGCTAGCCAAAAACATTCAGTACTTC. It translates to CATSRDGRGLAKNIQYF.

This chain joins TRBV19 and TRBJ2-6; TRBD1 matches 7 bases. Trimming removed 4 bases from V and 0 bases from J; junction bases left unmatched: 3. Germline values: CDR1 LNHDA, CDR2 SQIVND (reference sequence). The CDR3 runs 16 residues. The CDR3 protein is CASSTGQHSGANVLTF. The DNA for the CDR3 is TGTGCCAGTAGTACGGGACAGCACTCTGGGGCCAACGTCCTGACTTTC. Filled out from reference TRBV19 and TRBJ2-6, the complete variable domain reads DGGITQSPKYLFRKEGQNVTLSCEQNLNHDAMYWYRQDPGQGLRLIYYSQIVNDFQKGDIAEGYSVSREKKESFPLTVTSAQKNPTAFYLCASSTGQHSGANVLTFGAGSRLTVL.

V gene TRBV21-1 combines with J gene TRBJ2-5; TRBD1 reflects the table's D call only, with no check against the DNA. TRBV21-1 is described as a pseudogene. The CDR3 loop spans 15 amino acids. The CDR3 reads CASRENRGIGETQYF. In DNA form, the CDR3 reads TGTGCCAGCAGGGAGAACAGGGGGATTGGAGAGACCCAGTACTTC.